This TCR beta chain was identified during a study of metastatic and nonmetastatic thyroid tumors. Study as a whole: The comparison covered peripheral blood and tumor or nodule tissue in malignant and benign thyroid patients. Regarding the study as a whole: Across blood and tumor, TCR beta diversity in malignant thyroid tumors was reportedly significantly higher than in benign nodules.

There are many counts of this clone. Its antigen is currently unknown. All patients were untreated before thyroid surgery. Study processing details: The study built a papillary thyroid cancer distant-metastasis classifier from CDR3 differences across clinicopathological groups. TCRdb re-called the PCR reads via MiXCR. These V and J calls are TCRdb output, not the study's own analysis. The sample shows tens of thousands of clones, 20% to 25% of them seen only once. This CDR3 has 16 residues. Germline V gene data show CDR1 as SGHNT and CDR2 as YYREEE (reference sequence). V was pared by 0 bases and J by 0 bases, with 12 bases between.

Sequenced input: blood. The origin of this receptor is a female donor with papillary thyroid cancer or a benign thyroid nodule (not recorded which). Some clones in this sample may be carry-over from other donors' samples. V usage is TRBV5-4 and J usage is TRBJ1-2; D possibly corresponds to TRBD1 (5 bases). This CDR3 reads CASSLAGGNTNYGYTF. For the CDR3, the DNA is TGTGCCAGCAGCTTGGCCGGGGGGAATACTAACTATGGCTACACCTTC.